A single sample is the source of the 2 T cell receptor beta chains below, sequenced in a study of T cells after somatic rescue of genetic block. Produced via immunoSEQ multiplex PCR; TCRdb's table is partial and in-frame only. The sample lists 11,000 to 15,000 clones, roughly three quarters seen once, with around 20% in the top ten. Material for sequencing was peripheral blood mononuclear cells (PBMCs). These receptors came from a boy between 10 and 17 years old.

The V call is TRBV6-5, the J call TRBJ1-1; TRBD1 matches at 8 bases. V trimming: 2 bases; J trimming: 2 bases; junction bases outside the gene matches: 7. The CDR3 consists of 16 residues. CDR1 is MNHEY and CDR2 is SVGAGI in the germline V gene. The CDR3 DNA reads TGTGCCAGCAGTTACAGTCGACAGGGGAGAAACACTGAAGCTTTCTTT. Translating gives CASSYSRQGRNTEAFF.

The V gene is TRBV19, the J gene TRBJ2-5; TRBD1 matches 7 bases. This CDR3 region has 14 residues. Germline-derived CDR1 and CDR2 are LNHDA and SQIVND (reference sequence). Trimming at V came to 5 bases and at J to 4 bases, leaving 7 bases not matched to a gene. Written as DNA, the CDR3 is TGTGCCAGTAGTCCAAGACAGGGAGTAGAGACCCAGTACTTC. It translates to CASSPRQGVETQYF.